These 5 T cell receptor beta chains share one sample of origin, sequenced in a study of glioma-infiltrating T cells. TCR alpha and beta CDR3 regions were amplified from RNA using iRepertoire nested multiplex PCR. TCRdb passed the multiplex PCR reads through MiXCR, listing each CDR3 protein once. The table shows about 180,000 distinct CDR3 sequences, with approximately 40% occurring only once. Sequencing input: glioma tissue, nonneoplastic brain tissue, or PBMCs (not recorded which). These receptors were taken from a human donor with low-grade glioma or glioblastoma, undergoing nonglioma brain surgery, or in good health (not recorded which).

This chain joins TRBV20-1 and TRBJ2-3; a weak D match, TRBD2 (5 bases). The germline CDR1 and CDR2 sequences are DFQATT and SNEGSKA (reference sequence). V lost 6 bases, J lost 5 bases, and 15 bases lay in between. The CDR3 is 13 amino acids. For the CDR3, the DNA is TGCAGTGCCTCAGAGGGAGCCAAAGATACGCAGTATTTT. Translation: CSASEGAKDTQYF.

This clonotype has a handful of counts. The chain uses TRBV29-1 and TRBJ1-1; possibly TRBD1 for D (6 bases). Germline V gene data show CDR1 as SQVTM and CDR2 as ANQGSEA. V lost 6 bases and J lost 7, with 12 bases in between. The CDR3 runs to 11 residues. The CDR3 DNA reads TGCAGCGTAGGGGGTCCTGGTGAAGCTTTCTTT. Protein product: CSVGGPGEAFF.

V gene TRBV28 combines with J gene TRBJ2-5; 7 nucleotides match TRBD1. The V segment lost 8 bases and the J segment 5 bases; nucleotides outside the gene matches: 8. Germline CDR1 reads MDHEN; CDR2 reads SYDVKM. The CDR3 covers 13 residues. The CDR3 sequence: CASGQDLRETQYF. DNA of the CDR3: TGTGCCAGCGGACAGGATCTACGGGAGACCCAGTACTTC.

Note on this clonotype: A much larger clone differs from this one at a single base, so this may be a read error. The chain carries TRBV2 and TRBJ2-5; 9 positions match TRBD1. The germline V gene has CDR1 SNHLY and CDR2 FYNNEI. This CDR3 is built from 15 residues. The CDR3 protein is CPSSDWTGAQETQYF. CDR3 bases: TGTCCCAGCAGTGATTGGACAGGGGCCCAAGAGACCCAGTACTTC.

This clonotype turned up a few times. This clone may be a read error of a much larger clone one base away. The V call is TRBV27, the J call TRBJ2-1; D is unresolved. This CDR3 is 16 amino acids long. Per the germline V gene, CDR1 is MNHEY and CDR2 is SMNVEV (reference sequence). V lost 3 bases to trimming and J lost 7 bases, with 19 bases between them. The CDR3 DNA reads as TGTGCCAGCAGTTTGTATAAATTGGTGGGGTTAAATGAGCAGTTCTTC. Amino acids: CASSLYKLVGLNEQFF.